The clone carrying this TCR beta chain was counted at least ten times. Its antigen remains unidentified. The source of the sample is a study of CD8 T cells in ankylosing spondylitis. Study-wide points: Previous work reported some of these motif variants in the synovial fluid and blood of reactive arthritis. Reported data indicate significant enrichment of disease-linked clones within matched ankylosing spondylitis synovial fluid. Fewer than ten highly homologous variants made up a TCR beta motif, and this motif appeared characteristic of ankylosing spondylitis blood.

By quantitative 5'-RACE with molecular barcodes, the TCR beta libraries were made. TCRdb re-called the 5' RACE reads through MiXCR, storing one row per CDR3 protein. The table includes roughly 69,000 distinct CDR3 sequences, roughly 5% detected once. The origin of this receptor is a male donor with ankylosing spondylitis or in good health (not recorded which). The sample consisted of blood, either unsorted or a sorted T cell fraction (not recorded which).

The CDR3 spells CSAREGSLGFGTEAFF. In DNA form, the CDR3 reads TGCAGTGCTAGAGAGGGTTCCTTGGGATTCGGCACTGAAGCTTTCTTT. The chain employs TRBV20-1 and TRBJ1-1; no firm D call. In germline, CDR1 is DFQATT, CDR2 SNEGSKA (reference sequence). The CDR3 covers 16 residues. Trimming shortened V by 0 bases and J by 4 bases, and 18 bases separated the two germline ends.